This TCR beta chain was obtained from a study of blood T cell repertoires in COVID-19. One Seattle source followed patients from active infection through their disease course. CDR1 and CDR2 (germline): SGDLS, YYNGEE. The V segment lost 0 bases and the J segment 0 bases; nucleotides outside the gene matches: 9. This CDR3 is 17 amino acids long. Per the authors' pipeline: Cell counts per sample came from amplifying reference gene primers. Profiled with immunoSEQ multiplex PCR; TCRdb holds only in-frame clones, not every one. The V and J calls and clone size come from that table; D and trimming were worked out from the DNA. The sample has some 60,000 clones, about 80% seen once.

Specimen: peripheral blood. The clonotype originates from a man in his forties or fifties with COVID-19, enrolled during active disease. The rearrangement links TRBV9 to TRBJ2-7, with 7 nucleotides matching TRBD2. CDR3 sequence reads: CASSVGPGGSLSYEQYF. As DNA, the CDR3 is TGTGCCAGCAGCGTAGGGCCCGGGGGGAGTCTCTCCTACGAGCAGTACTTC.